This T cell receptor (beta chain) was sequenced in a study of T-cell memory formation after mild COVID-19. Study-level information: Largely donor-specific sequence clusters came from a couple of donors. Findings and limits, study-wide: Shrinking CD4+ clones were chiefly CM and EM; CD8+ ones were chiefly EMRA. Day 15 to 85 contractors were CD4/CD8 balanced; later expanders leaned CD4+.

Constant-segment primers served in 5'RACE that generated TCR alpha and TCR beta cDNA libraries bearing sample barcodes and UMIs. TCRdb reanalysed the 5' RACE reads using MiXCR and keeps one entry per CDR3 protein. The table lists 580,000 or so distinct CDR3 sequences, around 16% of them singletons. Germline loops: CDR1 SGHTA, CDR2 FQGTGA. CDR3 length: 18 amino acids. Trimming cost V 1 base and J 3 bases, with 20 bases left between them. For this clonotype: Its antigen is unidentified.

Sequenced: PBMCs or a T cell subset sorted from them (not recorded which). The sequence derives from an adult woman who had mild COVID-19 (a few samples of this study predate the infection). Cell type and time point are not known. The chain employs TRBV7-3 and TRBJ2-3; D perhaps matches TRBD2 (5 bases). This CDR3 reads CASSLNNLGVLVTDTQYF. The CDR3 nucleotides are TGTGCCAGCAGCTTAAATAACTTGGGAGTATTGGTTACAGATACGCAGTATTTT. The variable domain in full, with the rest retrieved from reference TRBV7-3 and TRBJ2-3, is GAGVSQTPSNKVTEKGKYVELRCDPISGHTALYWYRQSLGQGPEFLIYFQGTGAADDSGLPNDRFFAVRPEGSVSTLKIQRTERGDSAVYLCASSLNNLGVLVTDTQYFGPGTRLTVL.